The 8 T cell receptor beta chains presented below share a single source sample, sequenced in a study of Ad26.COV2.S vaccination and SARS-CoV-2 variants. Treatment here: 15 to 20 received Ad26.COV2.S at low or high dose, single or two shots; 5 received placebo; per-sample allocation not given. Day 63 after the first injection of vaccine or placebo was the sampling time. The assay was immunoSEQ multiplex PCR, and TCRdb's table has in-frame clones only and misses some. In the table there are more than 400,000 clones, less than 95% of which are singletons. The specimen comprised peripheral blood, sampled in a trial of Ad26.COV2.S vaccine versus placebo. The receptors here all came from a person between 18 and 59 years old who received the Ad26.COV2.S COVID-19 vaccine or a placebo.

This clone has a single count. The gene calls are TRBV6-5 and TRBJ1-2; no reliable D call. Germline V gives CDR1 MNHEY, CDR2 SVGAGI. V lost 0 bases, J lost 2 bases, and 13 bases lay in between. There are 16 residues in the CDR3. The chain's CDR3 is CASSYSSDGSNYGYTF. The CDR3 DNA sequence: TGTGCCAGCAGTTACTCTTCCGATGGTTCCAACTATGGCTACACCTTC.

CDR3: CASSPGTGGDEQFF. As DNA, the CDR3 is TGTGCCAGCAGCCCAGGGACCGGCGGGGATGAGCAGTTCTTC. The chain links TRBV27 to TRBJ2-1, with TRBD2 as a possible D gene (6 bases). V was cut by 6 bases and J by 8 bases, with 17 bases left in between. This CDR3 has 14 amino acids. CDR1 and CDR2 from the germline V gene are MNHEY and SMNVEV (reference sequence).

This clone has just one count. The chain joins TRBV7-8 to TRBJ1-5; TRBD1 matches 7 bases. Unmatched junction bases numbered 6, after V lost 5 bases and J lost 5 bases. The germline gives CDR1 SGHVS, CDR2 FQNEAQ. This CDR3 is 14 amino acids long. CDR3 region: CASSRFGTDQPQHF. As DNA, the CDR3 is TGTGCCAGCAGCCGCTTTGGGACAGATCAGCCCCAGCATTTT.

This chain links TRBV6-2 or TRBV6-3 with TRBJ2-3, with D possibly matching TRBD2 (5 bases). The germline V gene encodes CDR1 MNHEY and CDR2 SVGEGT. V lost 2 bases and J lost 2, with 17 bases in between. The CDR3 is made up of 17 amino acids. The CDR3 DNA reads as TGTGCCAGCAGTTACCTCCCGATGGGAGTAGACACAGATACGCAGTATTTT. Protein sequence: CASSYLPMGVDTDTQYF.

J is TRBJ2-1 and V is TRBV9; D is unclear. Deletions cut 0 bases from V and 6 bases from J, with 16 bases between. Germline CDR1 reads SGDLS; CDR2 reads YYNGEE. The CDR3 totals 16 residues. CDR3: CASSVGLAQLFNEQFF. CDR3 coding DNA: TGTGCCAGCAGCGTAGGCCTCGCTCAGTTGTTCAATGAGCAGTTCTTC.

This chain connects TRBV9 to TRBJ1-5; 10 bases map to TRBD1. V shed 4 bases and J 4 bases; nucleotides not matched to a gene: 5. The germline V gene has CDR1 SGDLS and CDR2 YYNGEE. This CDR3 region has 15 residues. CDR3 loop: CASSPGTGDNQPQHF. The CDR3 DNA reads TGTGCCAGCAGCCCCGGGACAGGGGATAATCAGCCCCAGCATTTT. Full variable domain (missing parts from reference TRBV9 and TRBJ1-5): DSGVTQTPKHLITATGQRVTLRCSPRSGDLSVYWYQQSLDQGLQFLIQYYNGEERAKGNILERFSAQQFPDLHSELNLSSLELGDSALYFCASSPGTGDNQPQHFGDGTRLSIL.

This chain connects TRBV10-3 to TRBJ1-5; 8 positions match TRBD1. Germline-derived CDR1 and CDR2 are ENHRY and SYGVKD. The CDR3 length is 16 residues. V shed 3 bases and J 5 bases; nucleotides not matched to a gene: 9. The CDR3 DNA sequence: TGTGCCATCAGTGACCCGGACAGGGAGAATCATCAGCCCCAGCATTTT. Translating gives CAISDPDRENHQPQHF.

The count of this clone is one. This chain joins TRBV6-6 and TRBJ2-5; TRBD1 might be the D (5 bases). Trimming shortened V by 8 bases and J by 1 base, and 14 bases separated the two germline ends. The CDR3 runs to 14 residues. Per germline, CDR1 MNHNY and CDR2 SVGAGI (reference sequence). CDR3 bases: TGTGCCAGCGGCCTAGGGGAAGCCCAAGAGACCCAGTACTTC. It translates to CASGLGEAQETQYF.